The 9 T cell receptor beta chains below come from one sample, sequenced in a study of OX40 agonist ivuxolimab in advanced cancers. This table comes from immunoSEQ multiplex PCR, and its TCRdb copy is limited to in-frame clones, with some not included. The repertoire holds about 120,000 clones, with around nine tenths as singletons. The sample here was CD4+ or CD8+ T cells sorted from blood, taken in a trial of the OX40 agonist ivuxolimab. These receptor sequences come from an adult with an advanced solid tumor such as melanoma, head and neck, liver or kidney cancer.

V gene TRBV7-2 combines with J gene TRBJ1-2; maybe TRBD1 (5 bases). Trimming removed 1 base at V and 6 bases at J, with 12 bases between. CDR1 is SGHTA, CDR2 FQGNSA, per germline. The CDR3 sequence is 14 residues long. DNA of the CDR3: TGTGCCAGCAGCTTAGGGCAGGGCGAGCATGGCTACACCTTC. Translating gives CASSLGQGEHGYTF.

The chain joins TRBV4-3 to TRBJ2-3, with 8 bases matching TRBD2. J lost 3 bases, V lost 0 bases, and 2 bases had no gene match. CDR1 is LGHNA and CDR2 is YSLEER in the germline V gene. The CDR3 consists of 15 residues. CDR3 region: CASSQDRGGTDTQYF. The CDR3 DNA reads TGCGCCAGCAGCCAAGATCGGGGGGGGACAGATACGCAGTATTTT.

The chain uses TRBV7-2 and TRBJ2-7, with D possibly TRBD1 on 5 matching bases. Trimming shortened V by 1 base and J by 1 base, and 11 bases separated the two germline ends. This CDR3 has 15 residues. From germline, CDR1 is SGHTA and CDR2 FQGNSA. The chain's CDR3 is CASSLGRVRSYEQYF. The CDR3 DNA is TGTGCCAGCAGCTTAGGCAGGGTCAGGTCCTACGAGCAGTACTTC.

The J gene is TRBJ2-2, the V gene TRBV11-2; 7 nucleotides line up with TRBD2. In germline, CDR1 is SGHAT, CDR2 FQNNGV. The CDR3 covers 16 residues. V lost 6 bases to trimming and J lost 6 bases; unmatched junction nucleotides: 13. Here the CDR3 reads CASRLTSQKASGELFF. The CDR3 DNA sequence: TGTGCCAGCAGACTGACTAGCCAGAAAGCGTCCGGGGAGCTGTTTTTT.

The chain uses TRBV30 and TRBJ1-4, with TRBD1 identical over 9 bases. Trimming took 0 bases from V and 7 from J; bases not matched to a gene: 9. Germline assignment: CDR1 GTSNPN and CDR2 SVGIG (reference sequence). The CDR3 has 16 amino acids. This CDR3 reads CAWSVGVGTGTEKLFF. The DNA of the CDR3 is TGTGCCTGGAGTGTTGGGGTGGGGACAGGGACTGAAAAACTGTTTTTT.

The V and J genes are TRBV30 and TRBJ2-2; D might be TRBD2 (7 bases). The CDR3 consists of 15 residues. Germline V gene lookup returns CDR1 GTSNPN and CDR2 SVGIG (reference sequence). Trimming removed 4 bases at V and 7 bases at J, with 19 bases between. CDR3: CAWTRGRAFGGELFF. CDR3 in DNA: TGTGCCTGGACGAGGGGGAGGGCCTTCGGCGGGGAGCTGTTTTTT. Combining the CDR3 with reference TRBV30 and TRBJ2-2 gives the whole variable domain SQTIHQWPATLVQPVGSPLSLECTVEGTSNPNLYWYRQAAGRGLQLLFYSVGIGQISSEVPQNLSASRPQDRQFILSSKKLLLSDSGFYLCAWTRGRAFGGELFFGEGSRLTVL.

The CDR3 DNA reads as TGCGCCAGCAGCTTGGGGGGGCCCAATCAGCCCCAGCATTTT. It encodes CASSLGGPNQPQHF. V and J are TRBV5-1 and TRBJ1-5, with a possible D match to TRBD1 (6 bases). V lost 0 bases to trimming and J lost 3 bases, with 7 bases between them. In germline, CDR1 is SGHRS, CDR2 YFSETQ. CDR3 length: 14 residues.

The V call is TRBV4-2, the J call TRBJ2-4; D is undetermined. The CDR3 is 14 residues long. Germline CDR1 reads LGHNA; CDR2 reads YNFKEQ. Trimming took off 0 bases at V and 1 base at J, with 4 bases between the two ends. This CDR3 is CASSQDRAKNIQYF. The CDR3 DNA sequence: TGTGCCAGCAGCCAAGACCGGGCCAAAAACATTCAGTACTTC.

The chain recombines TRBV25-1 with TRBJ1-1; 8 nucleotides match TRBD1. Germline-derived CDR1 and CDR2 are MGHDK and SYGVNS. The CDR3 consists of 14 residues. J lost 4 bases, V lost 8 bases, and 9 bases had no gene match. The CDR3 nucleotides read TGTGCCAGCTCCCCAGACAGGGGAGGCACTGAAGCTTTCTTT. Its protein product is CASSPDRGGTEAFF.